The clone carrying this T cell receptor beta chain was seen at least ten times. Per the germline V gene, CDR1 is SGHNT and CDR2 is YENEEA. The CDR3 spans 14 residues. The ends were cut back, 8 bases at V and 5 bases at J, with 16 bases in the middle. This table comes from immunoSEQ multiplex PCR, and its TCRdb copy is limited to in-frame clones, with some not included. Among 35,000 to 40,000 clones listed, roughly a third were seen once. This record comes from a study of PD-L1 blockade in urothelial cancer. The TCR was taken from a man between 60 and 70 years old with urothelial cancer. V gene TRBV11-3 combines with J gene TRBJ2-1; no clear D. Source: tumor tissue, taken before atezolizumab (anti-PD-L1) treatment. The CDR3 nucleotides read TGTGCCAGCGGTGTGGGGAACCTAAACAATGAGCAGTTCTTC. Translated: CASGVGNLNNEQFF.